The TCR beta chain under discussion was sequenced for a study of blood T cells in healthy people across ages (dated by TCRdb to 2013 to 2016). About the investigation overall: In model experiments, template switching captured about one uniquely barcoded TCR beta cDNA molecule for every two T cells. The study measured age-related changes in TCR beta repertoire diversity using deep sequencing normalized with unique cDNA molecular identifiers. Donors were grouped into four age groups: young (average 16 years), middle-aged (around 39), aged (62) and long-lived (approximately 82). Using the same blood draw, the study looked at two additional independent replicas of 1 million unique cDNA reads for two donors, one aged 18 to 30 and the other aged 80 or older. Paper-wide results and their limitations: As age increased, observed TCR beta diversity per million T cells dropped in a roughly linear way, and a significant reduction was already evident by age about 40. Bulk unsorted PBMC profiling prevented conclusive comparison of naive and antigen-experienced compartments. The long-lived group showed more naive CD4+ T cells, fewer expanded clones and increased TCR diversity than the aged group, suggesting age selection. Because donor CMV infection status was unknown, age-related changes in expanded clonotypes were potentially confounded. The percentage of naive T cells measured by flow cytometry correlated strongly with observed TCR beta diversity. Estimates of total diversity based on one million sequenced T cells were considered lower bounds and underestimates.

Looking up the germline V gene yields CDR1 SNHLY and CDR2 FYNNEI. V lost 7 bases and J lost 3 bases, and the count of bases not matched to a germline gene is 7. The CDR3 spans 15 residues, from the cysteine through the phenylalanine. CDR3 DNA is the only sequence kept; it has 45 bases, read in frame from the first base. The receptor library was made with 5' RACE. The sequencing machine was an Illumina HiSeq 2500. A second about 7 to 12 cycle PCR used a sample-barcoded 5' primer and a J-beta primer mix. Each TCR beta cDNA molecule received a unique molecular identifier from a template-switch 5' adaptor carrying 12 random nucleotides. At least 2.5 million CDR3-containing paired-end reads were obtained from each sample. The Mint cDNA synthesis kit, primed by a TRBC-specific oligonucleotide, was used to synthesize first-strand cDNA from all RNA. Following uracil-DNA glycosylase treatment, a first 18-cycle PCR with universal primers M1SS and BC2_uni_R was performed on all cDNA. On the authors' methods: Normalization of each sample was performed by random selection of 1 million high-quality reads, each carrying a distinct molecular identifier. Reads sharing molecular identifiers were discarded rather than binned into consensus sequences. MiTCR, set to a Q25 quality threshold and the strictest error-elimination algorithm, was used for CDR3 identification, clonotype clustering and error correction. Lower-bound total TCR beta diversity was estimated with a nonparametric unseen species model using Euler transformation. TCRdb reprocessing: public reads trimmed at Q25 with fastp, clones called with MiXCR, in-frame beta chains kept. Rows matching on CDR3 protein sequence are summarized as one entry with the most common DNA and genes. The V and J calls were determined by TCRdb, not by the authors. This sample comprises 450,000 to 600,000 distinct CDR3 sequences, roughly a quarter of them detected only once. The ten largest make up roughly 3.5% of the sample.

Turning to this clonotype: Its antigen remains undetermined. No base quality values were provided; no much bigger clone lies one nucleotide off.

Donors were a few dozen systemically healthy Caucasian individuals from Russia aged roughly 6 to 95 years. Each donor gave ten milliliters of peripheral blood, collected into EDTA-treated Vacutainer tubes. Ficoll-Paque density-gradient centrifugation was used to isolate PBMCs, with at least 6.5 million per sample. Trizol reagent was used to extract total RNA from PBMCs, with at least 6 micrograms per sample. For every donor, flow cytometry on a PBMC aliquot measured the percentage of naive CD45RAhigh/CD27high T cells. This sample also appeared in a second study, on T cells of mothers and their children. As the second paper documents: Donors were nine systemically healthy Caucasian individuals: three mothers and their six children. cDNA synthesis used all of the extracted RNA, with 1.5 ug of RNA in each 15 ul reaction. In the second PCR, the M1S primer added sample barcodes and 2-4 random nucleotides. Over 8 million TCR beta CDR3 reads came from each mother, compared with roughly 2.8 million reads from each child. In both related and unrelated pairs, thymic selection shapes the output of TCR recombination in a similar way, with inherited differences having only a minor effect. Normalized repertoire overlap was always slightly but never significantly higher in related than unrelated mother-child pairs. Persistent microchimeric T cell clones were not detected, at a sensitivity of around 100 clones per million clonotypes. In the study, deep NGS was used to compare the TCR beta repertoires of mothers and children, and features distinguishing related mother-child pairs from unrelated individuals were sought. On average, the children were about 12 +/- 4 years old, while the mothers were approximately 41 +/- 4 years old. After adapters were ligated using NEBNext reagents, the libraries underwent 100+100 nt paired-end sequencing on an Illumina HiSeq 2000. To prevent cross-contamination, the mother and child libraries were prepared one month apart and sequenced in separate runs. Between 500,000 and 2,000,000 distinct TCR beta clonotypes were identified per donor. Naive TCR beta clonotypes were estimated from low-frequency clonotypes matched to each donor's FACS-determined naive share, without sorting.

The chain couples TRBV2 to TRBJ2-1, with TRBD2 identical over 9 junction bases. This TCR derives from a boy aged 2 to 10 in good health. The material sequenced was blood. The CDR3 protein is CASIRLAVRYNEQFF. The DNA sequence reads TGTGCCAGCATCCGACTAGCGGTGCGCTACAATGAGCAGTTCTTC.